The entry below describes one TCR beta chain. This entry is derived from a study of T cells expressing NK-cell markers. TCRdb processed the 5' RACE reads again and assigns one entry to each CDR3 protein, with no DNA. The table lists about 400,000 distinct CDR3 sequences. CDR1 and CDR2 (germline): SGHRS, YFSETQ. The CDR3 is made up of 14 amino acids. The chain is built from TRBV5-1 and TRBJ1-2. Sequenced sample: blood T cells: a sorted CD56 or NKG2C T cell subset, CD4+ or CD8+ T cells, or bulk PBMC T cells (not recorded which). The receptor was derived from a woman between 50 and 59 years old in good health. CDR3 amino acids: CASSLDLGSYGYTF.